Below, 23 T cell receptor beta chains from the same sample are listed, as sequenced in a study of cytomegalovirus exposure and HLA in healthy donors. Assay used: immunoSEQ multiplex PCR; TCRdb lists only in-frame clones, some missing. The sample records around 220,000 clones, approximately 88% being singletons. The sample consisted of PBMCs. These receptors all stem from a woman aged 25 to 39 in good health and CMV-seropositive.

The chain combines TRBV6-1 with TRBJ1-1, with a possible D match to TRBD1 (5 bases). CDR1 is MNHNS, CDR2 SASEGT, per germline. This CDR3 comprises 13 residues. Trimming stripped 5 bases from V and 1 base from J, with 8 bases between. CDR3 nucleotides: TGTGCCAGCAGTACTGACAGGAACACTGAAGCTTTCTTT. Its protein is CASSTDRNTEAFF.

The chain has TRBV4-3 and TRBJ2-1; 15 bases map to TRBD2. Germline assignment: CDR1 LGHNA and CDR2 YSLEER. J was trimmed by 7 bases and V by 3 bases; bases with no gene match: 4. This CDR3 contains 16 residues. The CDR3 spells CASSHRGTSGRNEQFF. The CDR3 DNA reads as TGCGCCAGCAGCCACAGGGGGACTAGCGGGAGGAATGAGCAGTTCTTC.

The chain uses TRBV19 and TRBJ2-2; weak D call: TRBD2 (6 bases). CDR3 length equals 19 residues. Germline CDR1 LNHDA, CDR2 SQIVND (reference sequence). Trimming took 3 bases from V and 3 from J, leaving 23 bases between them. DNA of the CDR3: TGTGCCAGTAGTATCCGTCTAGCGACCCGGAGCGGTTACACCGGGGAGCTGTTTTTT. Translated, it gives CASSIRLATRSGYTGELFF.

J is TRBJ2-1 and V is TRBV5-6, with 10 bases aligning to TRBD1. With V trimmed by 4 bases and J by 7 bases, 8 bases remained unmatched. The CDR3 has 15 amino acids. Germline V gene lookup returns CDR1 SGHDT and CDR2 YYEEEE. CDR3 bases: TGTGCCAGCAGCATTCTTAGGACAGGGGGTAATGAGCAGTTCTTC. Encoded protein: CASSILRTGGNEQFF.

This chain uses TRBV30 with TRBJ2-7; D might be TRBD1 (6 bases). Germline CDR1 GTSNPN, CDR2 SVGIG (reference sequence). The CDR3 length is 12 residues. The V and J ends lost 0 bases and 7 bases respectively, with 10 bases between them. CDR3 sequence (DNA): TGTGCCTGGAGTGTAGCCCAGGGGGAGCAGTACTTC. Amino acids: CAWSVAQGEQYF.

This clone was detected a few times. The rearrangement joins TRBV6-5 to TRBJ1-1, with 8 bases fitting TRBD1. CDR1 is MNHEY, CDR2 SVGAGI, per germline. This CDR3 has 14 residues. V trimming: 5 bases; J trimming: 1 base; junction bases outside the gene matches: 3. This chain's CDR3 is CASSPTGENTEAFF. As DNA, the CDR3 is TGTGCCAGCAGTCCGACAGGGGAGAACACTGAAGCTTTCTTT.

The gene calls are TRBV19 and TRBJ2-1; perhaps TRBD2 as D (5 bases). The V end lost 7 bases, the J end lost 0 bases, and 13 bases lay between the germline ends. The CDR3 consists of 15 residues. From germline, CDR1 is LNHDA and CDR2 SQIVND (reference sequence). The CDR3 is CASISTAGSYNEQFF. The CDR3, as DNA: TGTGCCAGTATCTCAACGGCGGGCTCCTACAATGAGCAGTTCTTC.

V is TRBV9 and J is TRBJ1-2; D is unresolved. Germline lookup yields CDR1 SGDLS and CDR2 YYNGEE. The CDR3 consists of 15 residues. Trimming stripped 2 bases from V and 8 bases from J, with 19 bases between. CDR3 protein: CASSVKAIPLPGYTF. CDR3 in DNA: TGTGCCAGCAGCGTGAAGGCGATCCCCCTCCCCGGCTACACCTTC.

This chain uses TRBV30 with TRBJ1-3, with D perhaps TRBD1 (6 bases). CDR1 and CDR2 (germline): GTSNPN, SVGIG (reference sequence). V dropped 2 bases and J dropped 4 bases, with 15 bases sitting between them. This CDR3 is built from 15 residues. CDR3 DNA: TGTGCCTGGAGTTCCACAGGGTCATCCGGAAACACCATATATTTT. Its translation: CAWSSTGSSGNTIYF.

The rearrangement uses TRBV27 and TRBJ1-5; D perhaps matches TRBD1 (5 bases). Trimming took 5 bases from V and 3 from J, leaving 11 bases between them. CDR1 is MNHEY and CDR2 is SMNVEV in the germline V gene (reference sequence). This CDR3 spans 14 amino acids. CDR3 nucleotide sequence: TGTGCCAGCAGTCCCCTGGGGGTCAATCAGCCCCAGCATTTT. This translates into CASSPLGVNQPQHF.

Only a few counts were recorded for this clone. This sequence joins TRBV7-6 and TRBJ1-1, with D unresolved. CDR3 length: 13 amino acids. Deletions cut 5 bases from V and 1 base from J, with 8 bases between. Germline V gene data show CDR1 as SGHVS and CDR2 as FNYEAQ. Here the CDR3 DNA reads TGTGCCAGCAGCAAATGGGGGAACACTGAAGCTTTCTTT. It translates to CASSKWGNTEAFF.

J is TRBJ2-7 and V is TRBV5-1, with a tentative D call TRBD2 (6 bases). V lost 2 bases to trimming and J lost 2 bases, with 14 bases between them. Germline CDR1 reads SGHRS; CDR2 reads YFSETQ. CDR3 length: 15 amino acids. In DNA, the CDR3 is TGCGCCAGCAGCTTTGAGGGGACGGGAGCCTACGAGCAGTACTTC. Translation gives CASSFEGTGAYEQYF.

There are a few counts of this clone. The J gene is TRBJ1-1, the V gene TRBV5-1; D unresolved. The length of the CDR3 is 16 residues. V was trimmed by 4 bases and J by 4 bases, leaving 20 bases between them. Germline CDR1 SGHRS, CDR2 YFSETQ. This chain's CDR3 is CASSIRTGRTITEAFF. CDR3 nucleotide sequence: TGCGCCAGCAGCATTCGGACGGGTCGGACGATCACTGAAGCTTTCTTT.

The genes are TRBV5-1 and TRBJ1-1, with D tentatively TRBD1 (5 bases). The germline V gene encodes CDR1 SGHRS and CDR2 YFSETQ. V gave up 4 bases and J gave up 0 bases, with 10 bases separating them. The CDR3 covers 14 residues. CDR3 sequence: CASSGLTVNTEAFF. The CDR3, as DNA: TGCGCCAGCAGCGGATTGACAGTGAACACTGAAGCTTTCTTT.

The chain carries TRBV9 and TRBJ2-5, with 9 bases lining up with TRBD1. This CDR3 is built from 15 residues. V shed 3 bases and J 5 bases; nucleotides not matched to a gene: 8. The germline CDR1 and CDR2 sequences are SGDLS and YYNGEE. CDR3 loop: CASSGEQGARETQYF. The CDR3 DNA reads as TGTGCCAGCAGCGGTGAACAGGGGGCTCGGGAGACCCAGTACTTC.

V usage is TRBV13 and J usage is TRBJ2-5; the match to TRBD1 covers 7 bases. Germline V CDR1 and CDR2: PRHDT, FYEKMQ (reference sequence). This CDR3 has 15 amino acids. The ends lost 4 bases at V and 2 bases at J; junction bases unmatched: 7. DNA for the CDR3: TGTGCCAGCAGCTCATCAACGGGACAGCAAGAGACCCAGTACTTC. Its protein product is CASSSSTGQQETQYF.

V and J are TRBV19 and TRBJ1-2; D remains unclear. Trimming cost V 8 bases and J 6 bases, with 7 bases left between them. The CDR3 is made up of 10 amino acids. Germline V gene data show CDR1 as LNHDA and CDR2 as SQIVND (reference sequence). The DNA of the CDR3 is TGTGCCAGTTCCCTTAATGGCTACACCTTC. Translating it yields CASSLNGYTF.

This clone was counted a few times. This chain joins TRBV13 and TRBJ2-7; weak D call: TRBD1 (5 bases). Trimming stripped 5 bases from V and 9 bases from J, with 23 bases between. The CDR3 is made up of 15 amino acids. The germline V gene encodes CDR1 PRHDT and CDR2 FYEKMQ (reference sequence). In nucleotides, the CDR3 is TGTGCCAGCAGCCCCCCCGGACACGGGTTTATGGGGCAGTACTTC. It yields the protein CASSPPGHGFMGQYF.

This clone appeared once. The junction departs from the called germline gene at one end, perhaps through a read error. CDR3 in DNA: TGTGCCAGCAGATACTCGATCGGACAGCTTGGCGAGACCCAGTACTTC. This codes for CASRYSIGQLGETQYF. V and J are TRBV6-5 and TRBJ2-5, with D perhaps matching TRBD1 (6 bases). The CDR3 has 16 amino acids. CDR1 and CDR2 from the germline V gene are MNHEY and SVGAGI.

With regard to this clone: This CDR3 is also generated by other DNA sequences in the sample. The rearrangement uses TRBV5-1 and TRBJ1-5, with 7 bases aligning to TRBD1. The V gene's germline CDR1 is SGHRS and CDR2 YFSETQ. Losses at the gene ends were 0 bases for V and 5 bases for J; bases not matched to a gene: 2. CDR3 size: 14 residues. The CDR3 is CASSLGQGDQPQHF. CDR3 bases: TGCGCCAGCAGCTTGGGACAGGGTGATCAGCCCCAGCATTTT.

This chain connects TRBV6-5 to TRBJ2-4; D unclear. V lost 3 bases and J lost 3, with 9 bases in between. Germline assignment: CDR1 MNHEY and CDR2 SVGAGI. The CDR3 consists of 14 residues. In DNA, the CDR3 is TGTGCCAGCAGTTATGGGTTGGGCAAAAACATTCAGTACTTC. It translates to CASSYGLGKNIQYF.

The chain carries TRBV30 and TRBJ2-3; D may be TRBD1 (6 bases). Germline V gene data show CDR1 as GTSNPN and CDR2 as SVGIG (reference sequence). The CDR3 totals 15 residues. V lost 0 bases to trimming and J lost 4 bases, with 14 bases between them. The CDR3 bases are TGTGCCTGGAGTGTACTGGCAGGGGCGGCAGATACGCAGTATTTT. The encoded protein is CAWSVLAGAADTQYF.

The rearrangement links TRBV2 to TRBJ2-3, with D possibly TRBD2 on 5 matching bases. The CDR3 length is 17 residues. Germline V gene sequence: CDR1 SNHLY, CDR2 FYNNEI. Trimming shortened V by 1 base and J by 4 bases, and 18 bases separated the two germline ends. This CDR3 is CASSEGSFSGLADTQYF. As DNA, the CDR3 is TGTGCCAGCAGTGAAGGTTCGTTCAGCGGTCTAGCAGATACGCAGTATTTT.